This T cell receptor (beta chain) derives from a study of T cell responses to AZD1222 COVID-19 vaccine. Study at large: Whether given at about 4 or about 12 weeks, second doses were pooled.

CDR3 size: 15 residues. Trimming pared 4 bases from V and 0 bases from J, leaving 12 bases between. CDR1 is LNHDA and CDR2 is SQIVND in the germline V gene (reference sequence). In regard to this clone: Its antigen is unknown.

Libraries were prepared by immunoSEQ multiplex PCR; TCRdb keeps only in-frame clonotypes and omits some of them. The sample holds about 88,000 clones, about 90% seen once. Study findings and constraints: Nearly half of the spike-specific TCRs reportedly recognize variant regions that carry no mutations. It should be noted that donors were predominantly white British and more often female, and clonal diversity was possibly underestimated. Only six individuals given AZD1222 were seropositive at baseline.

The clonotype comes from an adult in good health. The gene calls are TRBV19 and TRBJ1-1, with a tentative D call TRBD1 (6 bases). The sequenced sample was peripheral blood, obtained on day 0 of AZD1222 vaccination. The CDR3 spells CASSRGRLMNTEAFF. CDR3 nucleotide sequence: TGTGCCAGTAGTAGGGGGCGACTCATGAACACTGAAGCTTTCTTT.